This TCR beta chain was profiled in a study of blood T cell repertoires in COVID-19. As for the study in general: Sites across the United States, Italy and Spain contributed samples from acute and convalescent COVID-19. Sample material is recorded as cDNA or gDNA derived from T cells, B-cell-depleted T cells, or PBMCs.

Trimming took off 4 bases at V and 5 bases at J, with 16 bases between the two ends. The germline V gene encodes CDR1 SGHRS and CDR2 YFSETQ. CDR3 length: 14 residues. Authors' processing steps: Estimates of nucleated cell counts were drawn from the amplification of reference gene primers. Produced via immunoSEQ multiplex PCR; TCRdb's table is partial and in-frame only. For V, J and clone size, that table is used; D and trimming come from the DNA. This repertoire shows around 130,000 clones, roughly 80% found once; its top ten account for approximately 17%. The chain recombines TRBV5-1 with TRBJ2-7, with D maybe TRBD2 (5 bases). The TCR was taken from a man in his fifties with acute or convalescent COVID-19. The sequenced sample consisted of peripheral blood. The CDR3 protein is CASSADIRRDEQYF. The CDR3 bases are TGCGCCAGCAGCGCCGACATCCGGCGGGACGAGCAGTACTTC.